The entry that follows covers one T cell receptor beta chain sequence. The CDR3 is made up of 14 amino acids. The V gene's germline CDR1 is LNHDA and CDR2 SQIVND (reference sequence). After removal of 5 bases from V and 4 bases from J, the junction contained 5 bases not matched to a gene. This sample is drawn from a study of blood T cell repertoires in COVID-19. Study as a whole: Material from acute and convalescent COVID-19 was sourced from the United States, Italy and Spain. PBMCs, B-cell-depleted T cells, or T cells provided the cDNA or gDNA that made up the material.

Under the authors' procedure: Counts of nucleated cells, estimated from reference gene primer amplification, were obtained. The method was immunoSEQ multiplex PCR; TCRdb's version includes in-frame clones alone and lacks a portion of them. Clone size and the V and J calls come from that table; the DNA yielded D and trimming. The repertoire holds over 55,000 clones, with approximately 92% as singletons. This sequence originates from a man aged 60 to 75 with acute or convalescent COVID-19. The specimen was peripheral blood. This chain connects TRBV19 to TRBJ2-5; TRBD1 matches 9 bases. In DNA, the CDR3 is TGTGCCAGTAGTCTGGGACAGGGTAGAGAGACCCAGTACTTC. Amino acids: CASSLGQGRETQYF. The whole variable domain, remainder taken from reference TRBV19 and TRBJ2-5, is DGGITQSPKYLFRKEGQNVTLSCEQNLNHDAMYWYRQDPGQGLRLIYYSQIVNDFQKGDIAEGYSVSREKKESFPLTVTSAQKNPTAFYLCASSLGQGRETQYFGPGTRLLVL.